What follows describes a single T cell receptor (beta chain). The sample belongs to a study of T cell changes during pregnancy in multiple sclerosis. The protocol was immunoSEQ multiplex PCR, while the TCRdb copy is restricted to in-frame clones and leaves out a portion. The sample has roughly 40,000 clones, approximately 94% seen once. Unmatched junction bases numbered 9, after V lost 1 base and J lost 2 bases. Germline lookup yields CDR1 SGHDN and CDR2 FVKESK. The CDR3 spans 20 residues. The clonotype was recovered from a female donor with multiple sclerosis, enrolled in a pregnancy study. The chain recombines TRBV14 with TRBJ2-1; 15 bases are shared with TRBD2. Sequenced material: peripheral blood, taken before pregnancy. The DNA of the CDR3 is TGTGCCAGCAGCCAAGTGGGACGGCGGACTAGCGGGAGGGCCTACAATGAGCAGTTCTTC. Translating gives CASSQVGRRTSGRAYNEQFF.